This paragraph reports one T cell receptor beta chain. Sequence at one end of the junction differs from germline and may be a read error. CDR1 and CDR2 (germline): SGHTA, FQGNSA. CDR3 length: 15 amino acids. The record originates from a study of blood T cell repertoires in COVID-19. Clones were sequenced by immunoSEQ multiplex PCR, and TCRdb holds only the in-frame ones, with some missing. Of tens of thousands of clones listed, 85% to 90% are singletons. The source is a human donor with active COVID-19. The donor label of this sample is uncertain. J is TRBJ1-6 and V is TRBV7-2; 11 bases map to TRBD1. Sequenced: peripheral blood. The CDR3 nucleotides read TGTGCCAGCAGCAGGGGACAGGGGGATAATCCACCCCTCCACTTT. Its protein is CASSRGQGDNPPLHF.